The T cell receptor beta chain described here comes from a study of T cell repertoires in cytomegalovirus infection. Concerning this clonotype itself: The antigen is unknown.

This CDR3 region has 16 residues. The J segment lost 3 bases and the V segment lost 5 bases, leaving 6 bases of the junction unmatched. Germline loops: CDR1 SGHVS, CDR2 FNYEAQ. TCRdb recomputed calls from the reads with MiXCR, one row per CDR3 protein. The data hold hundreds of thousands of distinct CDR3 sequences, with roughly 30% observed a single time. The sequence came from a human donor in good health (CMV status not recorded). Some clones in this sample may be carry-over from other donors' samples. The sequences come from cultured CD8+ T cells from PBMCs, collected from culture after CMV antigen stimulation. The chain carries TRBV7-6 and TRBJ2-1, with 11 bases fitting TRBD1. The CDR3 nucleotides read TGTGCCAGCAGCACCAGGACAGGGGGCGACTACAATGAGCAGTTCTTC. This translates into CASSTRTGGDYNEQFF.